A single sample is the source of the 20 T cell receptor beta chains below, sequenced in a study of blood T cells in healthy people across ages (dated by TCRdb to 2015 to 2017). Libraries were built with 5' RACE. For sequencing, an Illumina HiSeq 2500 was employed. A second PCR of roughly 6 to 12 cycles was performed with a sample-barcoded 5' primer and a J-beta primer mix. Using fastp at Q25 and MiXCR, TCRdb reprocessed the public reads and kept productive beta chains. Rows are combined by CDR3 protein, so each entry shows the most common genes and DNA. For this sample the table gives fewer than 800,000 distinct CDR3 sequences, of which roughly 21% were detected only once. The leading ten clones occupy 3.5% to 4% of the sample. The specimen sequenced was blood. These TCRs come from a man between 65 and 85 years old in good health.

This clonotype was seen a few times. The CDR3 DNA is TGTGCCAGCAGCCATTCAACCTCGTACAATGAGCAGTTCTTC. Translating it yields CASSHSTSYNEQFF. The chain carries TRBV3-1 and TRBJ2-1, with no clear D. Trimming stripped 3 bases from V and 4 bases from J, with 10 bases between. The germline V gene has CDR1 LGHDT and CDR2 YNNKEL (reference sequence). There are 14 residues in the CDR3.

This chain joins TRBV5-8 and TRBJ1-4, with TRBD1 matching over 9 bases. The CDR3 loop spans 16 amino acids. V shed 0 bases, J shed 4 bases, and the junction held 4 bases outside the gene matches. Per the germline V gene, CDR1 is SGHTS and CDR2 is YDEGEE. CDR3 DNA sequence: TGTGCCAGCAGCTTGGCGGGGACAGGGCTTAATGAAAAACTGTTTTTT. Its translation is CASSLAGTGLNEKLFF. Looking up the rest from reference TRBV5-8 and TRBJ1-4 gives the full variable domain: EAGVTQSPTHLIKTRGQQATLRCSPISGHTSVYWYQQALGLGLQFLLWYDEGEERNRGNFPPRFSGRQFPNYSSELNVNALELEDSALYLCASSLAGTGLNEKLFFGSGTQLSVL.

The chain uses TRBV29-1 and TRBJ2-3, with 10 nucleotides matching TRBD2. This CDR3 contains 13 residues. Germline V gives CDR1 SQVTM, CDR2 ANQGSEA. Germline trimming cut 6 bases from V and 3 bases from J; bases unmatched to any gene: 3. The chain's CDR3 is CSVTSGNTDTQYF. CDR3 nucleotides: TGCAGCGTCACTAGCGGGAATACAGATACGCAGTATTTT.

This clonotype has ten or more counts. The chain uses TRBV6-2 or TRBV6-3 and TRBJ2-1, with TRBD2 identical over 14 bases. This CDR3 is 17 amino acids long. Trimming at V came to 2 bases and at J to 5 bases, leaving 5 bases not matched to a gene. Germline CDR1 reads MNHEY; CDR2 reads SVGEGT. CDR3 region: CASSYGLAGGIHNEQFF. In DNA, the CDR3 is TGTGCCAGCAGTTACGGACTAGCGGGAGGAATCCACAATGAGCAGTTCTTC.

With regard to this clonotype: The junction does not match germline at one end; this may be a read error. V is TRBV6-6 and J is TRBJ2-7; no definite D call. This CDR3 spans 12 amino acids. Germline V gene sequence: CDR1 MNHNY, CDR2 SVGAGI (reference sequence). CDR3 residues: CASSYSTYGQYF. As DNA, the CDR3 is TGTGCCAGCAGTTACTCGACATACGGGCAGTACTTC.

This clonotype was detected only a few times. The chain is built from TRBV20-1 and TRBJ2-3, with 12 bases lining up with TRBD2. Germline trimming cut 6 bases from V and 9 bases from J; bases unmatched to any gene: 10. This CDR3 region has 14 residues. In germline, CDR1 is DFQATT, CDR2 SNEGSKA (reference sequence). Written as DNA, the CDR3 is TGCAGTGCAACCCCTAGCGGGAGGGCCGCCACGCAGTATTTT. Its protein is CSATPSGRAATQYF.

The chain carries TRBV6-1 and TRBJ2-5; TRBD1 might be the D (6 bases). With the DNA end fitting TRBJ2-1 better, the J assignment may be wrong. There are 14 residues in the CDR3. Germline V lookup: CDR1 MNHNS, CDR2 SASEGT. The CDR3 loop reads CASAIGGSNNEQFF. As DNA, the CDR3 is TGTGCCAGCGCGATTGGGGGCAGTAACAATGAGCAGTTCTTC.

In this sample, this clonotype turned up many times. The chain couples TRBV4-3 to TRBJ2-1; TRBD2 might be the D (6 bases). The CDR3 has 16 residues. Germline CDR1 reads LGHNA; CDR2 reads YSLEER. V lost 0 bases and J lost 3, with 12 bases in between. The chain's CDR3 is CASSQELGRGYNEQFF. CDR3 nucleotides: TGCGCCAGCAGCCAAGAACTCGGGAGAGGCTACAATGAGCAGTTCTTC.

For the CDR3, the DNA is TGCAGTGCTAGAGATCAGGCGGGTACAGATACGCAGTATTTT. Its translation: CSARDQAGTDTQYF. The rearrangement links TRBV20-1 to TRBJ2-3, with D tentatively TRBD2 (5 bases). V lost 0 bases and J lost 3, with 10 bases in between. Germline V gives CDR1 DFQATT, CDR2 SNEGSKA (reference sequence). The CDR3 contains 14 residues.

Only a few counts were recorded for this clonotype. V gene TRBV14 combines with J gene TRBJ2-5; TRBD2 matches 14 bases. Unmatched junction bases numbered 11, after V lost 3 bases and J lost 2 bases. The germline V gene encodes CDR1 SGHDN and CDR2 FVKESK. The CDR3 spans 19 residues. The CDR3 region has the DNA TGTGCCAGCAGCCAGAAGACTAGCGGGAGGGCCGCGGGGCAAGAGACCCAGTACTTC. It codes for CASSQKTSGRAAGQETQYF.

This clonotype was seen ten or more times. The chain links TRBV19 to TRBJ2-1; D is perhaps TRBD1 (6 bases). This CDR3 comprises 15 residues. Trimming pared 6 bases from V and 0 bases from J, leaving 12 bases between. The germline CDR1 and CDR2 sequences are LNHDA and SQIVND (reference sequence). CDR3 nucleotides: TGTGCCAGTAGCCTACAGGGAAGCTCCTACAATGAGCAGTTCTTC. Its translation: CASSLQGSSYNEQFF.

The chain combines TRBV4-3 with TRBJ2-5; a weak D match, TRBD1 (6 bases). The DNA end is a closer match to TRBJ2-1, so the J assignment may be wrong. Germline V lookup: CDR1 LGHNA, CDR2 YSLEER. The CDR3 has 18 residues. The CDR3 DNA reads TGCGCCAGCAGCCAATGGGGGCCAGACCCCTCCTCCTACAATGAGCAGTTCTTC. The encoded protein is CASSQWGPDPSSYNEQFF.

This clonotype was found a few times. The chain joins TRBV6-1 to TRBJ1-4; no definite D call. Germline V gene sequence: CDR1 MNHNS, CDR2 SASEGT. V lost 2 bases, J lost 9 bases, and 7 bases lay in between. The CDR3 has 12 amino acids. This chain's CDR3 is CASSESGKKLFF. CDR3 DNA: TGTGCCAGCAGTGAATCCGGGAAAAAACTGTTTTTT.

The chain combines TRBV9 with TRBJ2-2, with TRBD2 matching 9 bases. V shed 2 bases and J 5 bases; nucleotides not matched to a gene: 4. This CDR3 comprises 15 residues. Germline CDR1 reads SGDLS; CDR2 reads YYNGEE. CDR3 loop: CASSVSGRGTGELFF. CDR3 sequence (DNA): TGTGCCAGCAGCGTTAGCGGGAGAGGGACCGGGGAGCTGTTTTTT.

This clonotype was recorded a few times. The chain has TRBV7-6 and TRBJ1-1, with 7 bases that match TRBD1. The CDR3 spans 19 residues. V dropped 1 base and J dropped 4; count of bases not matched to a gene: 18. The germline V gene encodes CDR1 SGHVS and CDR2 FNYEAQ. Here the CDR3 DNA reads TGTGCCAGCAGCTTAGGTGCCAAGACAGGGAGCAGTGCGGGCACTGAAGCTTTCTTT. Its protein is CASSLGAKTGSSAGTEAFF.

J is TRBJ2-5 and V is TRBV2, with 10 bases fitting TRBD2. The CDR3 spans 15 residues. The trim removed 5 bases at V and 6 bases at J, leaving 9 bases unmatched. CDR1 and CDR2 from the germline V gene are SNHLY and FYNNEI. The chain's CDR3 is CASSPPSGSSKTQYF. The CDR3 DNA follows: TGTGCCAGCAGTCCCCCTAGCGGGAGTAGCAAGACCCAGTACTTC.

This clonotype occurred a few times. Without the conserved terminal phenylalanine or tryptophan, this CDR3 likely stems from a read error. CDR3 loop: CSAMRVGGSYEQYL. In DNA form, the CDR3 reads TGCAGTGCTATGAGGGTGGGGGGCTCCTACGAGCAGTACCTC. The chain is built from TRBV20-1 and TRBJ2-7, with TRBD2 as a possible D gene (6 bases). Trimming shortened V by 4 bases and J by 0 bases, and 13 bases separated the two germline ends. The CDR3 consists of 14 residues. Germline V gene sequence: CDR1 DFQATT, CDR2 SNEGSKA (reference sequence).

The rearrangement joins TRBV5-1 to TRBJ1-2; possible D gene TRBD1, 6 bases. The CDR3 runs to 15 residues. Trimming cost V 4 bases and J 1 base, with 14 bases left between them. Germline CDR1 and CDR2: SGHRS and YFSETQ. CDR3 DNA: TGCGCCAGCAGCGCCGGACAGTCGCTTAACTATGGCTACACCTTC. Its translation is CASSAGQSLNYGYTF.

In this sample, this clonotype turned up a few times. CDR3 nucleotide sequence: TGCGCCAGCAGCCAATACGGGGGGAATTACGAGCAGTACTTC. Translated, it gives CASSQYGGNYEQYF. V gene TRBV4-3 combines with J gene TRBJ2-7, with TRBD2 identical over 7 bases. Losses at the gene ends were 2 bases for V and 4 bases for J; bases not matched to a gene: 5. The CDR3 spans 14 residues. Germline lookup yields CDR1 LGHNA and CDR2 YSLEER.

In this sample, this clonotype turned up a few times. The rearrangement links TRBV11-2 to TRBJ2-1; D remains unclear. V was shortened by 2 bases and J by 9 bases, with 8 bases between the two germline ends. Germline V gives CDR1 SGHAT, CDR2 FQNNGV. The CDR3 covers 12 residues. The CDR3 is CASSLLDGEQFF. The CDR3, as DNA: TGTGCCAGCAGCTTACTGGACGGTGAGCAGTTCTTC.